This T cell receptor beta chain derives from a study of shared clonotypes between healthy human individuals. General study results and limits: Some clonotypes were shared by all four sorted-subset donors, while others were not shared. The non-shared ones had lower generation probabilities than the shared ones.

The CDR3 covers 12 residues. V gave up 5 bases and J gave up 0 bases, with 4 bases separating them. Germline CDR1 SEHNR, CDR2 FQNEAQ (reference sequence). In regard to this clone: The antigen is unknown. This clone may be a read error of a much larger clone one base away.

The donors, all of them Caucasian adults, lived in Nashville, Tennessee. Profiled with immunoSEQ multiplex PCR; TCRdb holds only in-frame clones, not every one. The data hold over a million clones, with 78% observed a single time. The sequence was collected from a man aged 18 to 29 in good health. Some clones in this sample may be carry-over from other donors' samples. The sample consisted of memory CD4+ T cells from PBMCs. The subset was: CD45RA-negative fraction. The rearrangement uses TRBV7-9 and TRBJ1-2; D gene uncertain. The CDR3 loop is CASSTANYGYTF. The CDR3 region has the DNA TGTGCCAGCAGCACCGCTAACTATGGCTACACCTTC. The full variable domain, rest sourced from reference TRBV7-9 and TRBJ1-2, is DTGVSQNPRHKITKRGQNVTFRCDPISEHNRLYWYRQTLGQGPEFLTYFQNEAQLEKSRLLSDRFSAERPKGSFSTLEIQRTEQGDSAMYLCASSTANYGYTFGSGTRLTVV.